The 26 T cell receptor beta chains in this list originate from one sample, sequenced in a study of molecular identifiers for immune sequencing clone quantification. TCRdb ran MiXCR on the PCR reads and lists one entry per CDR3 protein. The sample includes 600,000 to 650,000 distinct CDR3 sequences, approximately 20% of them seen just once. Sample: naive CD8+ T cells from blood, with Jurkat cell RNA spiked in. As for subset: FACS-sorted CD8+CD4-CCR7+CD45RA+ naive T cells. The receptor source for this set is a human donor in good health. Some libraries in this study had Jurkat cell RNA spiked in.

The rearrangement links TRBV27 to TRBJ1-5; D might be TRBD1 (6 bases). The V end lost 6 bases, the J end lost 4 bases, and 16 bases lay between the germline ends. Germline values: CDR1 MNHEY, CDR2 SMNVEV (reference sequence). The CDR3 covers 15 residues. The chain's CDR3 is CASRSWGQGNQPQHF. CDR3 DNA sequence: TGTGCCAGCAGAAGTTGGGGGCAAGGGAATCAGCCCCAGCATTTT.

This clonotype was seen many times. This chain connects TRBV9 to TRBJ2-3, with 8 bases fitting TRBD2. The length of the CDR3 is 16 residues. The germline V gene has CDR1 SGDLS and CDR2 YYNGEE. V shed 0 bases and J 9 bases; nucleotides not matched to a gene: 12. CDR3 loop: CASSVEAGLGSGTQYF. As DNA, the CDR3 is TGTGCCAGCAGCGTAGAGGCGGGACTAGGAAGTGGCACGCAGTATTTT.

This clonotype has only one observation. The chain joins TRBV19 to TRBJ1-1; D not certain. The ends were cut back, 4 bases at V and 5 bases at J, with 17 bases in the middle. This CDR3 has 15 residues. From germline, CDR1 is LNHDA and CDR2 SQIVND (reference sequence). This CDR3 is CASSRAQEAQTEAFF. In DNA, the CDR3 is TGTGCCAGTAGTAGGGCCCAGGAGGCCCAGACTGAAGCTTTCTTT.

V is TRBV19 and J is TRBJ1-5; no definite D call. Per the germline V gene, CDR1 is LNHDA and CDR2 is SQIVND (reference sequence). Trimming shortened V by 8 bases and J by 6 bases, and 20 bases separated the two germline ends. The CDR3 is 15 amino acids. CDR3 loop: CASRISSSIGQPQHF. In DNA, the CDR3 is TGTGCCAGTCGGATCAGTAGTAGTATCGGTCAGCCCCAGCATTTT.

This clonotype was seen ten or more times. This chain joins TRBV4-1 and TRBJ1-1; the D is unclear. V lost 0 bases, J lost 4 bases, and 12 bases lay in between. The CDR3 has 15 amino acids. The germline V gene encodes CDR1 MGHRA and CDR2 YSYEKL. DNA of the CDR3: TGCGCCAGCAGCCAAGAGGGCGGAGGAGGCACTGAAGCTTTCTTT. Translation: CASSQEGGGGTEAFF.

This clonotype was found many times. The genes are TRBV5-6 and TRBJ1-3; D unresolved. CDR1 is SGHDT and CDR2 is YYEEEE in the germline V gene. The CDR3 covers 13 residues. With 0 bases removed from V and 3 bases from J, the gap between germline ends came to 4 bases. The CDR3 is CASSLDSGNTIYF. As DNA, the CDR3 is TGTGCCAGCAGCTTGGACAGTGGAAACACCATATATTTT.

V is TRBV19 and J is TRBJ2-7; the D is unclear. This CDR3 is 13 amino acids long. Trimming pared 5 bases from V and 0 bases from J, leaving 8 bases between. Per germline, CDR1 LNHDA and CDR2 SQIVND (reference sequence). CDR3 sequence: CASSPRLSYEQYF. The CDR3 nucleotides read TGTGCCAGTAGTCCCCGGCTCTCCTACGAGCAGTACTTC.

A note on this clonotype: The missing conserved phenylalanine or tryptophan at the end of this CDR3 makes a read error likely. V usage is TRBV9 and J usage is TRBJ1-3; unclear D gene. Trimming removed 0 bases from V and 0 bases from J, with 7 bases in between. The CDR3 extends over 15 amino acids. Per the germline V gene, CDR1 is SGDLS and CDR2 is YYNGEE. CDR3 nucleotide sequence: TGTGCCAGCAGCGTAGTAGCGGACTCTGGAAACACCATATATTCT. It specifies CASSVVADSGNTIYS.

Concerning this clonotype: This may stem from a read error, because a much larger clone lies one nucleotide away. This sequence joins TRBV5-8 and TRBJ1-3; 7 nucleotides line up with TRBD1. CDR1 and CDR2 (germline): SGHTS, YDEGEE. The CDR3 is 15 amino acids. The CDR3 DNA reads as TGTGCCAGCAGCTGGGGGACAGTCTCTGGAAACACCATATGTTTT. This gives the protein CASSWGTVSGNTICF.

The table lists this clonotype with many counts. The chain links TRBV7-8 to TRBJ1-2; maybe TRBD1 (6 bases). V lost 11 bases and J 2 bases, leaving 15 bases between the germline ends. The CDR3 is made up of 13 amino acids. Germline loops: CDR1 SGHVS, CDR2 FQNEAQ. The CDR3 is CAWGPHRNYGYTF. The CDR3 nucleotides are TGTGCCTGGGGGCCGCACAGGAACTATGGCTACACCTTC.

A note on this clonotype: A much more abundant neighbour one base away suggests this may be a read error. The V and J genes are TRBV29-1 and TRBJ2-1; 7 bases are a match to TRBD2. Trimming cost V 5 bases and J 2 bases; bases outside gene matches: 6. CDR3 size: 14 residues. Germline loops: CDR1 SQVTM, CDR2 ANQGSEA. The CDR3 DNA reads TGCAGCGTTTTAACTAGCGCCACCTACAATGAGCAGTTCTTC. It is translated as CSVLTSATYNEQFF.

This clonotype was found many times. J is TRBJ1-1 and V is TRBV4-3; no firm D call. V lost 1 base, J lost 1 base, and 19 bases lay in between. CDR1 and CDR2 (germline): LGHNA, YSLEER. The CDR3 sequence is 18 residues long. Here the CDR3 reads CASSQGPSVLETNTEAFF. CDR3 sequence (DNA): TGCGCCAGCAGCCAAGGTCCGTCGGTGTTGGAAACGAACACTGAAGCTTTCTTT.

There are many counts of this clonotype. The V call is TRBV4-1, the J call TRBJ1-5; D ambiguous. The CDR3 has 16 amino acids. With 4 bases removed from V and 2 bases from J, the gap between germline ends came to 15 bases. CDR1 is MGHRA, CDR2 YSYEKL, per germline. This CDR3 reads CASSPSAGIGNQPQHF. The DNA for the CDR3 is TGCGCCAGCAGCCCCTCCGCGGGGATTGGCAATCAGCCCCAGCATTTT.

In this sample, this clonotype turned up many times. This chain joins TRBV7-9 and TRBJ2-3; 12 positions match TRBD2. Germline trimming cut 5 bases from V and 6 bases from J; bases unmatched to any gene: 9. CDR3 size: 16 residues. Germline values: CDR1 SEHNR, CDR2 FQNEAQ (reference sequence). The CDR3 DNA reads TGTGCCAGCAGCGCACCGACTAGCGGGAGTCAGGATACGCAGTATTTT. It specifies CASSAPTSGSQDTQYF.

This clonotype was picked up one time. The chain is built from TRBV4-3 and TRBJ2-3, with 9 bases identical to TRBD2. Germline V lookup: CDR1 LGHNA, CDR2 YSLEER. V trimming: 1 base; J trimming: 0 bases; junction bases outside the gene matches: 5. The CDR3 loop spans 17 amino acids. The CDR3: CASSQGLAGTSTDTQYF. The CDR3 coding sequence is TGCGCCAGCAGCCAAGGCCTAGCGGGGACTAGCACAGATACGCAGTATTTT.

On this clonotype: A read error may be the cause here, since a much bigger clone is one base away. V usage is TRBV7-9 and J usage is TRBJ2-1; D remains ambiguous. Germline lookup yields CDR1 SEHNR and CDR2 FQNEAQ (reference sequence). V lost 7 bases and J lost 3, with 7 bases in between. The length of the CDR3 is 12 residues. The CDR3: CASTPYYNEQFF. In DNA form, the CDR3 reads TGTGCCAGCACCCCCTACTACAATGAGCAGTTCTTC.

Note on this clonotype: A much larger clonotype is one base distant, so this may be a read error. This chain uses TRBV4-1 with TRBJ2-7, with 7 bases fitting TRBD1. The V gene's germline CDR1 is MGHRA and CDR2 YSYEKL. The CDR3 runs to 17 residues. The CDR3 DNA sequence: TGCGACAGCAGCCAAGAAGAACTTGGGCAGGGGGTCCACGAGCAGTACTTC. This translates into CDSSQEELGQGVHEQYF.

This clonotype has a count of ten or more. This chain links TRBV4-1 with TRBJ1-1; D remains unclear. The CDR3 totals 13 residues. In germline, CDR1 is MGHRA, CDR2 YSYEKL. Trimming took 6 bases from V and 4 from J, leaving 12 bases between them. The DNA of the CDR3 is TGCGCCAGCAGAATCGGGGTTGGCACTGAAGCTTTCTTT. This encodes CASRIGVGTEAFF.

On this clonotype itself: It may be a read error: a sequence one base away is much more abundant. This chain connects TRBV7-6 to TRBJ2-7; 8 nucleotides align to TRBD2. Germline-derived CDR1 and CDR2 are SGHVS and FNYEAQ. With 5 bases clipped from V and 0 bases from J, the junction kept 3 bases outside the gene matches. The CDR3 has 14 amino acids. CDR3 coding DNA: TGTGCCAGCAGCCGGAGCGGGAGCTCCTACGAGCAGTACTTC. This translates into CASSRSGSSYEQYF.

Only a few counts were recorded for this clonotype. The chain uses TRBV4-1 and TRBJ2-7; the match to TRBD1 covers 10 bases. Germline assignment: CDR1 MGHRA and CDR2 YSYEKL. This CDR3 spans 16 amino acids. J gave up 5 bases and V 2 bases, and 9 bases lay outside the gene matches. The CDR3 DNA is TGCGCCAGCAGCCAAAACCCCGGGACAGGGGCCCACGAGCAGTACTTC. Its translation is CASSQNPGTGAHEQYF.

There are many counts of this clonotype. The V gene is TRBV12-3 or TRBV12-4, the J gene TRBJ2-7; D could derive from TRBD1 or TRBD2 (5 bases each). Trimming stripped 6 bases from V and 3 bases from J, with 15 bases between. The CDR3 is 14 amino acids. CDR3: CASSRSGTFYEQYF. In DNA, the CDR3 is TGTGCCAGCAGCCGATCCGGGACCTTCTACGAGCAGTACTTC.

This clonotype has a handful of counts. The chain has TRBV19 and TRBJ1-2, with 7 nucleotides matching TRBD1. Germline lookup yields CDR1 LNHDA and CDR2 SQIVND (reference sequence). This CDR3 has 14 residues. The V and J ends lost 1 base and 4 bases, in that order; junction bases with no gene match: 3. CDR3 region: CASSIAGTAYGYTF. The CDR3 DNA is TGTGCCAGTAGTATAGCCGGGACAGCCTATGGCTACACCTTC.

On this clonotype: This may come from a read error, since a much larger clone is one base off. The chain uses TRBV2 and TRBJ1-4; D unclear. Germline loops: CDR1 SNHLY, CDR2 FYNNEI. This CDR3 contains 15 residues. The DNA for the CDR3 is TGTGCCAGCAACCCCTGGGAGGCAACTAATGAAAACCTGTTTTTT. This codes for CASNPWEATNENLFF.

This clonotype was observed at least ten times. The J gene is TRBJ2-5, the V gene TRBV5-1; D is ambiguous. Trimming took off 5 bases at V and 1 base at J, with 9 bases between the two ends. The germline V gene has CDR1 SGHRS and CDR2 YFSETQ. The CDR3 is made up of 13 amino acids. CDR3 protein: CASRIELQETQYF. CDR3 DNA: TGCGCCAGCAGGATCGAACTCCAAGAGACCCAGTACTTC.

In regard to this clonotype: A much bigger clone sits one base away, suggesting this may be a read error. J is TRBJ2-1 and V is TRBV24-1; D remains ambiguous. From germline, CDR1 is KGHDR and CDR2 SFDVKD. This CDR3 is built from 16 residues. The V and J ends lost 0 bases and 3 bases respectively, with 11 bases between them. CDR3 sequence (DNA): TGTGCCACCAGTGATTTGTCCGGGTCTAGCTACAATGAGCAGTTCTTC. This translates into CATSDLSGSSYNEQFF.

This clonotype was detected a few times. V and J are TRBV4-1 and TRBJ1-1; D may be TRBD1 (5 bases). V dropped 4 bases and J dropped 0 bases, with 12 bases sitting between them. Looked up from germline, CDR1 is MGHRA and CDR2 is YSYEKL. The CDR3 covers 15 residues. The CDR3 DNA sequence: TGCGCCAGCAGCCCGCGACAGAGCATGAACACTGAAGCTTTCTTT. Translating it yields CASSPRQSMNTEAFF.